The 7 T cell receptor beta chains given below trace back to one sample, sequenced in a study of molecular identifiers for immune sequencing clone quantification. TCRdb redid the calling of the PCR reads with MiXCR, one entry per CDR3 protein. The sample lists nearly 55,000 distinct CDR3 sequences, just over 35% occurring once. Input material: naive CD8+ T cells from blood, with Jurkat cell RNA spiked in. Subset noted: FACS-sorted CD8+CD4-CCR7+CD45RA+ naive T cells. The receptors derive from a human donor in good health. Some libraries in this study had Jurkat cell RNA spiked in.

The chain couples TRBV6-5 to TRBJ2-7, with D uncertain. Germline CDR1 and CDR2: MNHEY and SVGAGI. There are 13 residues in the CDR3. The V end lost 3 bases, the J end lost 6 bases, and 12 bases lay between the germline ends. CDR3 in DNA: TGTGCCAGCAGTTATCGGTGGCCGGCCGAGCAGTACTTC. Translating gives CASSYRWPAEQYF.

J is TRBJ1-2 and V is TRBV9, with D tentatively TRBD1 (5 bases). Germline V gives CDR1 SGDLS, CDR2 YYNGEE. The V end lost 0 bases, the J end lost 7 bases, and 22 bases lay between the germline ends. The CDR3 sequence is 17 residues long. CDR3: CASSVGFGYGGVAGYTF. For the CDR3, the DNA is TGTGCCAGCAGCGTAGGCTTCGGATACGGGGGAGTGGCTGGCTACACCTTC.

This clonotype was detected many times. The chain carries TRBV5-1 and TRBJ2-7; D gene unclear. The CDR3 sequence is 14 residues long. Trimming cost V 0 bases and J 2 bases, with 9 bases left between them. CDR1 is SGHRS, CDR2 YFSETQ, per germline. The DNA of the CDR3 is TGCGCCAGCAGCTTGGAGTACAGACCCTACGAGCAGTACTTC. Protein product: CASSLEYRPYEQYF.

A note on this clonotype: A read error may explain this, as a much larger clone is one base away. The chain is built from TRBV4-1 and TRBJ2-1, with D uncertain. This CDR3 has 13 residues. Germline-derived CDR1 and CDR2 are MGHRA and YSYEKL. Here the CDR3 reads CASSQDTVDEKFF. CDR3 bases: TGCGCCAGCAGCCAAGATACAGTCGATGAGAAGTTCTTC.

The chain joins TRBV7-8 to TRBJ1-1; unclear D gene. This CDR3 comprises 15 residues. Germline CDR1 is SGHVS and CDR2 is FQNEAQ. V was pared by 0 bases and J by 4 bases, with 12 bases between. DNA for the CDR3: TGTGCCAGCAGCTTAGCCTCATTACCGGGCACTGAAGCTTTCTTT. Translated: CASSLASLPGTEAFF.

On this clonotype itself: A junction end diverges from the germline sequence, so it may reflect a read error. The V gene is TRBV20-1, the J gene TRBJ2-5, with D possibly being TRBD2 (7 bases). This CDR3 is built from 12 residues. Germline V lookup: CDR1 DFQATT, CDR2 SNEGSKA (reference sequence). CDR3 loop: CSARGGMETQYF. For the CDR3, the DNA is TGCAGCGCTAGGGGGGGCATGGAGACCCAGTACTTC.

The chain joins TRBV19 to TRBJ2-7; TRBD2 aligns across 7 bases. Germline assignment: CDR1 LNHDA and CDR2 SQIVND (reference sequence). This CDR3 has 15 amino acids. Unmatched junction bases numbered 4, after V lost 0 bases and J lost 2 bases. The CDR3 coding sequence is TGTGCCAGTAGTATAGAGGCGGGAGCTGCCTACGAGCAGTACTTC. Translating gives CASSIEAGAAYEQYF.